This T cell receptor (beta chain) was captured in a study of blood T cell repertoires in COVID-19. For the study at large: Acute and convalescent COVID-19 specimens originated in the United States, Italy and Spain.

The table came from immunoSEQ multiplex PCR; TCRdb's copy has only in-frame clones and leaves some out. Here the sample spans just over 250,000 clones, more than 85% being singletons. This clone was picked up a small number of times. This same CDR3 is encoded by further DNA sequences in the sample. Germline V gives CDR1 MDHEN, CDR2 SYDVKM. The CDR3 is 11 amino acids. V lost 3 bases, J lost 6 bases, and 3 bases lay in between. The receptor's source is a person aged 18 to 35 with COVID-19, enrolled during active disease. What was sequenced was peripheral blood. V and J are TRBV28 and TRBJ1-5; D is ambiguous. In nucleotides, the CDR3 is TGTGCCAGCAGTTTCGGTCAGCCCCAGCATTTT. This codes for CASSFGQPQHF. Based on the CDR3 plus reference TRBV28 and TRBJ1-5, the full variable domain is DVKVTQSSRYLVKRTGEKVFLECVQDMDHENMFWYRQDPGLGLRLIYFSYDVKMKEKGDIPEGYSVSREKKERFSLILESASTNQTSMYLCASSFGQPQHFGDGTRLSIL.